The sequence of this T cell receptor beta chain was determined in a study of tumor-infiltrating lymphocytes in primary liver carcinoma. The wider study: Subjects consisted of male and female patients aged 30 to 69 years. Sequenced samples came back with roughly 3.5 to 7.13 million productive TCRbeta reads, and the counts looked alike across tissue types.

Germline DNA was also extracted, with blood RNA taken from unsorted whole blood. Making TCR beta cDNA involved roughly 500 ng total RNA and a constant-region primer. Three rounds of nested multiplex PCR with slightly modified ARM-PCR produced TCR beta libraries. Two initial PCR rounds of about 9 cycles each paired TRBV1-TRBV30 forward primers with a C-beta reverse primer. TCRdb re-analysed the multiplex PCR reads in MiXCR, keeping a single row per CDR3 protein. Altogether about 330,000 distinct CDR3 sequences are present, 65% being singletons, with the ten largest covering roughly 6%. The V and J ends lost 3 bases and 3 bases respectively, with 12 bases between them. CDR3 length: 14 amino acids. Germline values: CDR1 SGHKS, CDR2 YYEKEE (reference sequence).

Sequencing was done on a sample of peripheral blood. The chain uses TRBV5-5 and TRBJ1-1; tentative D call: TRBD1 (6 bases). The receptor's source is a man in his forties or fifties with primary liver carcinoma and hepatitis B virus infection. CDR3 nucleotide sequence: TGTGCCAGCAGCTATGGCAGGGGATACACTGAAGCTTTCTTT. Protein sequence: CASSYGRGYTEAFF.